A selection of T cell receptor beta chains follows, all from one sample in a study of blood T cell repertoires in COVID-19. The data were produced by immunoSEQ multiplex PCR, yet TCRdb's version contains in-frame clones alone and is incomplete. Here the sample spans some 140,000 clones, 80% to 85% being singletons. The sequenced sample was PBMCs or T cells enriched from blood (not recorded which). Receptors were obtained from a man younger than 45 who had recovered from COVID-19. Both conserved end residues are part of each CDR3. Fields, in order: D gene, clone size, V gene, J gene, CDR3 protein, CDR3 DNA. A D gene is named only where the DNA matches it firmly. Size tells how often a clone was seen (once, few, many) or the class of an expanded clone, and some rows leave it out.

NA	NA	TRBV5-4	TRBJ1-6	CASSEISSYNSPLHF	TGTGCCAGCAGTGAAATCAGCTCCTATAATTCACCCCTCCACTTT
TRBD1	NA	TRBV11-2	TRBJ2-7	CASSLGTGTYEQYF	TGTGCCAGCAGCTTGGGGACAGGGACCTACGAGCAGTACTTC
NA	NA	TRBV7-9	TRBJ2-2	CASSLTSPITGELFF	TGTGCCAGCAGCTTAACCTCCCCTATTACCGGGGAGCTGTTTTTT
TRBD2	NA	TRBV23-1	TRBJ2-2	CASTQTSEGTGELFF	TGCGCCAGCACCCAGACTAGCGAGGGCACCGGGGAGCTGTTTTTT
NA	NA	TRBV29-1	TRBJ1-1	CSSSRGQNTEAFF	TGCAGCTCCTCACGGGGACAGAACACTGAAGCTTTCTTT
NA	once	TRBV2	TRBJ2-2	CASSVYGVDTGELFF	TGTGCCAGCAGTGTGTACGGGGTGGACACCGGGGAGCTGTTTTTT
TRBD1	NA	TRBV7-9	TRBJ2-1	CASSGWDRGSYNEQFF	TGTGCCAGCAGCGGATGGGACAGGGGTTCCTACAATGAGCAGTTCTTC
TRBD1	NA	TRBV7-7	TRBJ2-2	CASSFSQGANTGELFF	TGTGCCAGCAGCTTCAGTCAGGGGGCGAACACCGGGGAGCTGTTTTTT
NA	few	TRBV5-4	TRBJ1-6	CASNQRDFYYNSPLHF	TGTGCCAGCAACCAGAGGGACTTCTACTATAATTCACCCCTCCACTTT
TRBD1	NA	TRBV5-1	TRBJ1-1	CASSGGTVNTEAFF	TGCGCCAGCAGCGGGGGGACAGTGAACACTGAAGCTTTCTTT
TRBD2	many	TRBV7-6	TRBJ2-7	CASSPSSGISEQYF	TGTGCCAGCAGCCCGTCTAGCGGGATCTCCGAGCAGTACTTC
TRBD1	NA	TRBV5-1	TRBJ1-2	CASSLGATGGMDGYTF	TGCGCCAGCAGCTTGGGGGCCACAGGGGGCATGGATGGCTACACCTTC
NA	NA	TRBV3-1/TRBV3-2	TRBJ1-1	CASSQKLAPEAFF	TGTGCCAGCAGCCAAAAGTTGGCTCCTGAAGCTTTCTTT
TRBD1	NA	TRBV10-3	TRBJ1-2	CAISGQDRANYGYTF	TGTGCCATCAGTGGGCAGGACAGGGCTAACTATGGCTACACCTTC
NA	few	TRBV7-9	TRBJ1-1	CASSLRGNTEAFF	TGTGCCAGCAGCTTACGAGGGAACACTGAAGCTTTCTTT
TRBD1	NA	TRBV19	TRBJ2-5	CASSIGGQGWETQYF	TGTGCCAGTAGTATAGGGGGACAGGGGTGGGAGACCCAGTACTTC
TRBD1	NA	TRBV18	TRBJ1-1	CASSPKTGGLNTEAFF	TGTGCCAGCTCACCAAAGACAGGGGGATTGAACACTGAAGCTTTCTTT
TRBD2	NA	TRBV5-1	TRBJ2-3	CASSLGLAEDTDTQYF	TGCGCCAGCAGCTTGGGACTAGCGGAAGACACAGATACGCAGTATTTT
TRBD1	NA	TRBV19	TRBJ2-3	CASSAIIGTGDTDTQYF	TGTGCCAGTAGTGCAATTATAGGGACAGGGGACACAGATACGCAGTATTTT
TRBD1	once	TRBV5-4	TRBJ1-1	CASSIEKTGYTEAFF	TGTGCCAGCAGCATCGAGAAGACAGGGTACACTGAAGCTTTCTTT
TRBD2	NA	TRBV3-1/TRBV3-2	TRBJ2-7	CASSPSKLAGVDEQYF	TGTGCCAGCAGTCCTTCGAAACTAGCGGGAGTCGACGAGCAGTACTTC
NA	NA	TRBV28	TRBJ1-2	CASRSGSNYGYTF	TGTGCCAGCAGAAGCGGATCAAACTATGGCTACACCTTC
TRBD1	NA	TRBV4-1	TRBJ2-7	CASSQGQGSAYEQYF	TGCGCCAGCAGCCAGGGACAGGGTTCAGCCTACGAGCAGTACTTC
NA	once	TRBV19	TRBJ1-3	CASSMGGSGNTIYF	TGTGCCAGTAGTATGGGGGGGTCCGGAAACACCATATATTTT
TRBD1	NA	TRBV27	TRBJ1-2	CASRQGANYGYTF	TGTGCCAGCAGGCAGGGGGCCAACTATGGCTACACCTTC
TRBD2	NA	TRBV27	TRBJ2-3	CATRLAGKDTQYF	TGTGCCACCCGACTAGCGGGCAAAGATACGCAGTATTTT
NA	NA	TRBV2	TRBJ2-7	CASSVLASYEQYF	TGTGCCAGCAGTGTCCTAGCCTCCTACGAGCAGTACTTC
NA	NA	TRBV6-5	TRBJ2-1	CASSYDGDEQFF	TGTGCCAGCAGTTACGACGGGGATGAGCAGTTCTTC
NA	NA	TRBV2	TRBJ1-3	CASSDGEVRGNTIYF	TGTGCCAGCAGTGACGGGGAGGTTAGAGGAAACACCATATATTTT
TRBD1	NA	TRBV11-2	TRBJ1-2	CASSLLTGADYGYTF	TGTGCCAGCAGCTTATTGACAGGGGCTGACTATGGCTACACCTTC
TRBD1	NA	TRBV11-2	TRBJ2-2	CASSLPGQTNTGELFF	TGTGCCAGCAGCTTACCGGGACAGACGAACACCGGGGAGCTGTTTTTT